Following are 23 T cell receptor beta chains from one sample sequenced in a study of T cell responses to AZD1222 COVID-19 vaccine. Measured with immunoSEQ multiplex PCR; TCRdb has only the in-frame clones, and not every one. The table lists about 180,000 clones, around 90% of them singletons, with about 1.9% in the top ten. The material sequenced was peripheral blood, taken 28 days after the second AZD1222 dose. These receptors all come from an adult who received the AZD1222 COVID-19 vaccine.

The rearrangement uses TRBV5-6 and TRBJ2-7; 7 bases agree with TRBD1. Per the germline V gene, CDR1 is SGHDT and CDR2 is YYEEEE. This CDR3 is built from 14 residues. V shed 0 bases and J 3 bases; nucleotides not matched to a gene: 3. The CDR3 DNA reads TGTGCCAGCAGCTTGGGGGACAGACACTACGAGCAGTACTTC. It is translated as CASSLGDRHYEQYF.

The rearrangement uses TRBV10-3 and TRBJ2-6; no clear D. The CDR3 sequence is 18 residues long. Germline V CDR1 and CDR2: ENHRY, SYGVKD. V lost 2 bases and J 0 bases, leaving 14 bases between the germline ends. The CDR3 coding sequence is TGTGCCATCAGTGAGAGTCCTCACTGGGGCTCTGGGGCCAACGTCCTGACTTTC. Encoded protein: CAISESPHWGSGANVLTF.

J is TRBJ1-5 and V is TRBV30; possible D gene TRBD1, 5 bases. The CDR3 runs 13 residues. V was shortened by 0 bases and J by 4 bases, with 7 bases between the two germline ends. Germline CDR1 and CDR2: GTSNPN and SVGIG (reference sequence). The CDR3, as DNA: TGTGCCTGGAGTGTGGGGGGAAATCAGCCCCAGCATTTT. Its translation is CAWSVGGNQPQHF.

This clone was counted a few times. J is TRBJ1-5 and V is TRBV6-5, with 7 positions matching TRBD1. The CDR3 has 12 amino acids. CDR1 and CDR2 (germline): MNHEY, SVGAGI. In DNA, the CDR3 is TGTGTCACAGGGGAGAGCAATCAGCCCCAGCATTTT. Translating gives CVTGESNQPQHF.

The chain is built from TRBV7-2 and TRBJ2-1, with 11 positions matching TRBD2. CDR1 is SGHTA, CDR2 FQGNSA, per germline. CDR3 length: 15 residues. Trimming cost V 3 bases and J 10 bases; bases outside gene matches: 8. The CDR3 reads CASSFGTSGGREQFF. In DNA form, the CDR3 reads TGTGCCAGCAGCTTTGGCACTAGCGGGGGCCGCGAGCAGTTCTTC.

V gene TRBV19 combines with J gene TRBJ2-3; D is unresolved. Looked up from germline, CDR1 is LNHDA and CDR2 is SQIVND (reference sequence). V dropped 7 bases and J dropped 0 bases, with 11 bases sitting between them. The CDR3 is 14 residues long. The CDR3 sequence is CASNLHPSTDTQYF. The DNA of the CDR3 is TGTGCCAGTAATCTACACCCTAGCACAGATACGCAGTATTTT. The full variable domain, its missing parts supplied by reference TRBV19 and TRBJ2-3, is DGGITQSPKYLFRKEGQNVTLSCEQNLNHDAMYWYRQDPGQGLRLIYYSQIVNDFQKGDIAEGYSVSREKKESFPLTVTSAQKNPTAFYLCASNLHPSTDTQYFGPGTRLTVL.

The CDR3: CASRFAAGWAIMNTEAFF. CDR3 DNA sequence: TGTGCAAGTCGCTTCGCGGCAGGGTGGGCCATCATGAACACTGAAGCTTTCTTT. This chain uses TRBV12-2 with TRBJ1-1; no DNA check was done on the table's D call, TRBD1. TRBV12-2 is described as a pseudogene. This CDR3 has 18 residues.

The gene calls are TRBV10-3 and TRBJ2-5; TRBD1 matches at 12 bases. There are 15 residues in the CDR3. In germline, CDR1 is ENHRY, CDR2 SYGVKD. V dropped 5 bases and J dropped 4; count of bases not matched to a gene: 5. The CDR3 protein is CAISLGTGGTETQYF. As DNA, the CDR3 is TGTGCCATCAGTCTAGGGACAGGGGGCACAGAGACCCAGTACTTC.

This chain connects TRBV5-1 to TRBJ1-4; TRBD1 matches at 12 bases. Germline CDR1 SGHRS, CDR2 YFSETQ. The CDR3 has 14 amino acids. The trim removed 4 bases at V and 8 bases at J, leaving 3 bases unmatched. CDR3 nucleotides: TGCGCCAGCAGCAGGGACAGGGGGCGAGAAAAACTGTTTTTT. Translating gives CASSRDRGREKLFF.

The rearrangement links TRBV2 to TRBJ1-1; no reliable D call. Trimming stripped 8 bases from V and 6 bases from J, with 13 bases between. The CDR3 runs 12 residues. Germline V gene lookup returns CDR1 SNHLY and CDR2 FYNNEI. The CDR3: CASVGRLAEAFF. The CDR3 region has the DNA TGTGCCAGCGTGGGGAGGCTTGCTGAAGCTTTCTTT.

The chain links TRBV5-6 to TRBJ2-7; D is perhaps TRBD1 (5 bases). The V gene's germline CDR1 is SGHDT and CDR2 YYEEEE. V was pared by 4 bases and J by 6 bases, with 8 bases between. This CDR3 contains 11 residues. CDR3 nucleotide sequence: TGTGCCAGCAGCCACACAGGCGAGCAGTACTTC. This encodes CASSHTGEQYF.

The V and J genes are TRBV7-2 and TRBJ2-3; D possibly uses TRBD1 or TRBD2 (8 bases each). CDR1 is SGHTA and CDR2 is FQGNSA in the germline V gene. V gave up 5 bases and J gave up 4 bases, with 22 bases separating them. CDR3 size: 17 residues. CDR3 residues: CASSKQGGTRGPDTQYF. The CDR3 nucleotides read TGTGCCAGCAGCAAACAGGGGGGGACTAGGGGGCCAGATACGCAGTATTTT.

CDR3 sequence (DNA): TGTGCCAGCAGTTACTCGATAGCAAAGGGAGGGTTCGAAGCTTTCTTT. Translation: CASSYSIAKGGFEAFF. V and J are TRBV6-2 or TRBV6-3 and TRBJ1-1; D not certain. The V end lost 0 bases, the J end lost 8 bases, and 19 bases lay between the germline ends. This CDR3 has 16 amino acids. The germline gives CDR1 MNHEY, CDR2 SVGEGT.

The chain links TRBV15 to TRBJ1-1, with 7 bases matching TRBD1. Per germline, CDR1 LNHNV and CDR2 YYDKDF (reference sequence). V was pared by 5 bases and J by 6 bases, with 3 bases of the junction left unmatched. The CDR3 has 12 amino acids. The CDR3 loop is CATSPRGAEAFF. Here the CDR3 DNA reads TGTGCCACCAGCCCCAGGGGGGCTGAAGCTTTCTTT.

The chain joins TRBV4-3 to TRBJ2-1; D could derive from TRBD1 or TRBD2 (5 bases each). The CDR3 totals 14 residues. V was cut by 4 bases and J by 3 bases, with 10 bases left in between. Germline CDR1 LGHNA, CDR2 YSLEER. CDR3 region: CASSPGPGYNEQFF. CDR3 DNA: TGCGCCAGCAGCCCGGGACCAGGCTACAATGAGCAGTTCTTC.

This chain connects TRBV6-1 to TRBJ1-3, with D uncertain. Trimming cost V 1 base and J 0 bases, with 7 bases left between them. Germline V CDR1 and CDR2: MNHNS, SASEGT. CDR3 length: 15 residues. The CDR3 coding sequence is TGTGCCAGCAGTGAAGACATACCCTCTGGAAACACCATATATTTT. Protein product: CASSEDIPSGNTIYF.

This rearrangement joins TRBV14 to TRBJ1-2; D unresolved. The CDR3 spans 13 residues. V was shortened by 2 bases and J by 6 bases, with 10 bases between the two germline ends. CDR1 and CDR2 (germline): SGHDN, FVKESK. CDR3 region: CASSQPGVDGYTF. The CDR3 nucleotides are TGTGCCAGCAGCCAACCGGGAGTGGATGGCTACACCTTC. The variable domain in full, with the rest retrieved from reference TRBV14 and TRBJ1-2, is EAGVTQFPSHSVIEKGQTVTLRCDPISGHDNLYWYRRVMGKEIKFLLHFVKESKQDESGMPNNRFLAERTGGTYSTLKVQPAELEDSGVYFCASSQPGVDGYTFGSGTRLTVV.

The rearrangement uses TRBV25-1 and TRBJ2-7; D is perhaps TRBD2 (6 bases). Trimming took off 1 base at V and 2 bases at J, with 12 bases between the two ends. The V gene's germline CDR1 is MGHDK and CDR2 SYGVNS. The CDR3 is 15 residues long. The CDR3 DNA reads TGTGCCAGCAGTGAATTCGGGGGTTCCCCCTACGAGCAGTACTTC. It is translated as CASSEFGGSPYEQYF.

The V call is TRBV11-2, the J call TRBJ1-1; weak D call: TRBD1 (6 bases). Trimming shortened V by 2 bases and J by 5 bases, and 24 bases separated the two germline ends. This CDR3 has 18 residues. The germline CDR1 and CDR2 sequences are SGHAT and FQNNGV. CDR3 coding DNA: TGTGCCAGCAGCTTAATGCGAATCGGACAGACCAAGAGGACTGAAGCTTTCTTT. Translated, it gives CASSLMRIGQTKRTEAFF.

V usage is TRBV4-2 and J usage is TRBJ2-5; 7 nucleotides match TRBD2. Trimming at V came to 1 base and at J to 2 bases, leaving 7 bases not matched to a gene. Germline CDR1 LGHNA, CDR2 YNFKEQ. The CDR3 contains 16 residues. The CDR3 bases are TGTGCCAGCAGCCAAGGCGCTAGCGGTTTACAAGAGACCCAGTACTTC. This gives the protein CASSQGASGLQETQYF.

In this sample, this clone turned up a few times. The chain has TRBV18 and TRBJ1-6, with a possible D match to TRBD1 (5 bases). The V gene lost 4 bases and the J gene lost 10 bases, with 11 bases spanning the gap. Per germline, CDR1 KGHSH and CDR2 LQKENI. The CDR3 runs 13 residues. The CDR3 reads CASSLRGESPLHF. As DNA, the CDR3 is TGTGCCAGCTCACTCCGGGGCGAGTCACCCCTCCACTTT.

The chain has TRBV4-3 and TRBJ1-2; TRBD1 matches at 8 bases. This CDR3 is 16 amino acids long. V lost 4 bases and J lost 7; bases outside the gene matches: 14. Germline values: CDR1 LGHNA, CDR2 YSLEER. As DNA, the CDR3 is TGCGCCAGCAGCCCGAAGTTCATTGGACAGGGTGGTGGCTACACCTTC. This gives the protein CASSPKFIGQGGGYTF.

V and J are TRBV19 and TRBJ2-7, with D perhaps matching TRBD1 (5 bases). Per germline, CDR1 LNHDA and CDR2 SQIVND (reference sequence). This CDR3 contains 13 residues. V gave up 8 bases and J gave up 0 bases, with 11 bases separating them. The CDR3 DNA follows: TGTGCCAGTCCACAGGAGACCTCCTACGAGCAGTACTTC. Encoded protein: CASPQETSYEQYF.